The text below deals with one T cell receptor beta chain. The J segment lost 8 bases and the V segment lost 4 bases, leaving 8 bases of the junction unmatched. This CDR3 spans 15 amino acids. The germline CDR1 and CDR2 sequences are MDHEN and SYDVKM. This sample is part of a study of T cell responses to AZD1222 COVID-19 vaccine. Overall study context: Pooling covered second doses at about 4 or about 12 weeks.

Only in-frame clones appear in the TCRdb table, and some are missing; sequencing was by immunoSEQ multiplex PCR. Here the sample spans more than 95,000 clones, roughly 93% being singletons. This rearrangement joins TRBV28 to TRBJ1-6; 7 bases fit TRBD1. This material consisted of peripheral blood, taken on day 0 of AZD1222 vaccination. This TCR was sampled from an adult in good health. CDR3: CASSSRTGGHSPLHF. As DNA, the CDR3 is TGTGCCAGCAGTTCTCGGACAGGAGGGCATTCACCCCTCCACTTT. The variable domain in full, completed from reference TRBV28 and TRBJ1-6, reads DVKVTQSSRYLVKRTGEKVFLECVQDMDHENMFWYRQDPGLGLRLIYFSYDVKMKEKGDIPEGYSVSREKKERFSLILESASTNQTSMYLCASSSRTGGHSPLHFGNGTRLTVT.